This T cell receptor beta chain was sequenced for a study of identical twins. MiXCR, run by TCRdb on the 5' RACE reads, gives a single entry per CDR3 protein. The repertoire includes 700,000 or so distinct CDR3 sequences, around 20% of them detected once, and over 4% sits in the top ten. A few counts support this clonotype. The same sample was also used in a study of T cells expressing NK-cell markers.

The TCR sequence derives from a woman under 30 in good health. Sequenced input: PBMCs.

CDR3 residues: CSVGGHANGYTF. DNA for the CDR3: TGCAGTGTAGGAGGGCACGCTAATGGCTACACCTTC. This chain joins TRBV20-1 and TRBJ1-2; D is undetermined. This CDR3 region has 12 residues. V shed 7 bases and J shed 6 bases, with 15 bases lying between them. Germline V lookup: CDR1 DFQATT, CDR2 SNEGSKA (reference sequence).